These 26 T cell receptor beta chains came from one sample sequenced in a study of blood T cell repertoires in COVID-19. Clones were read by immunoSEQ multiplex PCR, and TCRdb kept only the in-frame ones, dropping some. The sample yields 130,000 or so clones, roughly 77% seen once. Sequencing was performed on peripheral blood. The receptors here all came from a woman in her 70s with COVID-19, enrolled during active disease.

This chain connects TRBV5-6 to TRBJ1-2, with D possibly being TRBD1 (6 bases). In germline, CDR1 is SGHDT, CDR2 YYEEEE. The CDR3 length is 14 residues. Trimming removed 3 bases at V and 2 bases at J, with 11 bases between. The CDR3 coding sequence is TGTGCCAGCAGCTCCGGACAGCCGAACTATGGCTACACCTTC. Encoded protein: CASSSGQPNYGYTF. The full variable domain, its missing parts supplied by reference TRBV5-6 and TRBJ1-2, is DAGVTQSPTHLIKTRGQQVTLRCSPKSGHDTVSWYQQALGQGPQFIFQYYEEEERQRGNFPDRFSGHQFPNYSSELNVNALLLGDSALYLCASSSGQPNYGYTFGSGTRLTVV.

J is TRBJ1-2 and V is TRBV7-2; 8 bases are shared with TRBD1. V was clipped by 1 base and J by 4 bases; unmatched bases: 5. The CDR3 is 15 amino acids. Germline assignment: CDR1 SGHTA and CDR2 FQGNSA. The CDR3 DNA reads as TGTGCCAGCAGCTTAGGTCAAACAGGGGGCTATGGCTACACCTTC. Translating it yields CASSLGQTGGYGYTF.

The V call is TRBV18, the J call TRBJ2-5, with D possibly being TRBD1 (7 bases). The CDR3 has 17 amino acids. With 3 bases removed from V and 4 bases from J, the gap between germline ends came to 21 bases. Germline loops: CDR1 KGHSH, CDR2 LQKENI. The CDR3: CASSPLRGDRRLETQYF. Written as DNA, the CDR3 is TGTGCCAGCTCACCCCTCAGGGGGGATCGACGCCTAGAGACCCAGTACTTC.

The chain couples TRBV5-1 to TRBJ1-4; D gene ambiguous. Germline V lookup: CDR1 SGHRS, CDR2 YFSETQ. Trimming stripped 0 bases from V and 7 bases from J, with 13 bases between. The CDR3 is 15 residues long. For the CDR3, the DNA is TGCGCCAGCAGCTTGGCCGGGGAGACGGGTGAAAAACTGTTTTTT. Protein sequence: CASSLAGETGEKLFF. The variable domain in full, completed from reference TRBV5-1 and TRBJ1-4, reads KAGVTQTPRYLIKTRGQQVTLSCSPISGHRSVSWYQQTPGQGLQFLFEYFSETQRNKGNFPGRFSGRQFSNSRSEMNVSTLELGDSALYLCASSLAGETGEKLFFGSGTQLSVL.

V usage is TRBV28 and J usage is TRBJ1-5; TRBD1 aligns across 10 bases. CDR1 is MDHEN and CDR2 is SYDVKM in the germline V gene. This CDR3 contains 18 residues. With V trimmed by 5 bases and J by 1 base, 11 bases remained unmatched. CDR3: CASSITGTGVLSNQPQHF. The CDR3 bases are TGTGCCAGCAGTATAACCGGGACAGGGGTATTGAGCAATCAGCCCCAGCATTTT.

The chain employs TRBV19 and TRBJ2-1; 9 bases agree with TRBD2. The CDR3 has 13 residues. The V and J ends lost 4 bases and 9 bases, in that order; junction bases with no gene match: 4. Germline CDR1 reads LNHDA; CDR2 reads SQIVND (reference sequence). The CDR3 protein is CASSSGGAPEQFF. In nucleotides, the CDR3 is TGTGCCAGTAGTAGCGGGGGGGCACCTGAGCAGTTCTTC.

The rearrangement links TRBV7-9 to TRBJ1-4; D unclear. V lost 6 bases to trimming and J lost 4 bases, with 15 bases between them. Germline V gives CDR1 SEHNR, CDR2 FQNEAQ (reference sequence). The CDR3 consists of 15 residues. The CDR3 reads CASSRAATYNEKLFF. CDR3 in DNA: TGTGCCAGCAGTCGCGCGGCAACCTATAATGAAAAACTGTTTTTT.

The chain joins TRBV7-2 to TRBJ2-2; D may be TRBD2 (5 bases). Per germline, CDR1 SGHTA and CDR2 FQGNSA. The CDR3 is 13 residues long. The V end lost 4 bases, the J end lost 4 bases, and 7 bases lay between the germline ends. CDR3 bases: TGTGCCAGCAGCTCCGAGGGCACCGGGGAGCTGTTTTTT. Translation gives CASSSEGTGELFF.

J is TRBJ1-6 and V is TRBV7-2, with D possibly being TRBD1 (5 bases). V lost 2 bases to trimming and J lost 7 bases, with 9 bases between them. This CDR3 spans 14 amino acids. Germline CDR1 SGHTA, CDR2 FQGNSA. CDR3: CASSLLTGNSPLHF. The CDR3 DNA sequence: TGTGCCAGCAGCTTACTAACAGGAAATTCACCCCTCCACTTT.

This clone has only a few counts. The rearrangement uses TRBV6-2 or TRBV6-3 and TRBJ1-1; a possible D gene is TRBD1 (5 bases). V was pared by 1 base and J by 5 bases, with 11 bases between. This CDR3 contains 14 residues. Germline V gives CDR1 MNHEY, CDR2 SVGEGT. The CDR3 loop reads CASSYWRKGTEAFF. CDR3 nucleotide sequence: TGTGCCAGCAGTTACTGGCGAAAGGGGACTGAAGCTTTCTTT.

The rearrangement links TRBV6-4 to TRBJ2-6; no clear D. The germline V gene encodes CDR1 MRHNA and CDR2 SNTAGT. This CDR3 has 14 amino acids. Deletions cut 10 bases from V and 2 bases from J, with 12 bases between. CDR3 in amino acids: CATSFFAGANVLTF. The CDR3 region has the DNA TGTGCCACCTCCTTTTTCGCTGGGGCCAACGTCCTGACTTTC.

This rearrangement joins TRBV2 to TRBJ1-2; D is possibly TRBD1 (6 bases). CDR1 is SNHLY and CDR2 is FYNNEI in the germline V gene. The CDR3 extends over 13 amino acids. V dropped 6 bases and J dropped 1 base, with 9 bases sitting between them. CDR3 nucleotides: TGTGCCAGCAGAGGACAGATTAACTATGGCTACACCTTC. Translated, it gives CASRGQINYGYTF.

The V gene is TRBV24-1, the J gene TRBJ2-1, with D possibly being TRBD2 (5 bases). The CDR3 is 17 residues long. Germline V CDR1 and CDR2: KGHDR, SFDVKD. Trimming pared 4 bases from V and 3 bases from J, leaving 18 bases between. This chain's CDR3 is CATSEGRVEPFYNEQFF. As DNA, the CDR3 is TGTGCCACCAGTGAAGGGAGAGTAGAGCCCTTCTACAATGAGCAGTTCTTC.

This clone was observed a single time. The chain links TRBV6-1 to TRBJ2-2; D is uncertain. The germline V gene has CDR1 MNHNS and CDR2 SASEGT. V was shortened by 2 bases and J by 5 bases, with 6 bases between the two germline ends. The CDR3 sequence is 13 residues long. The CDR3 DNA sequence: TGTGCCAGCAGTGAAACCGGGACCGGGGAGCTGTTTTTT. This translates into CASSETGTGELFF.

On this clone itself: The same CDR3 arises from other DNA sequences in this sample as well. The rearrangement links TRBV12-3 or TRBV12-4 to TRBJ1-4, with 7 bases aligning to TRBD1. J was trimmed by 6 bases and V by 2 bases; bases with no gene match: 0. The CDR3 spans 13 residues. CDR3 DNA sequence: TGTGCCAGCAGTTTAACAGGGGATGAAAAACTGTTTTTT. Translating gives CASSLTGDEKLFF.

The V call is TRBV30, the J call TRBJ1-1, with TRBD1 as a possible D gene (6 bases). Per the germline V gene, CDR1 is GTSNPN and CDR2 is SVGIG (reference sequence). The V gene lost 0 bases and the J gene lost 11 bases, with 16 bases spanning the gap. This CDR3 is 13 amino acids long. The DNA for the CDR3 is TGTGCCTGGAGTGTAGTGCAGGGGAGTGCGGCTTTCTTT. Translated: CAWSVVQGSAAFF.

The chain employs TRBV5-1 and TRBJ2-7; 8 bases agree with TRBD1. Germline V gives CDR1 SGHRS, CDR2 YFSETQ. The ends lost 0 bases at V and 3 bases at J; junction bases unmatched: 2. This CDR3 contains 14 residues. The CDR3 protein is CASSLAGGLYEQYF. In DNA, the CDR3 is TGCGCCAGCAGCTTGGCAGGGGGCCTCTACGAGCAGTACTTC.

The gene calls are TRBV27 and TRBJ2-7; 11 nucleotides align to TRBD1. Per germline, CDR1 MNHEY and CDR2 SMNVEV (reference sequence). J gave up 2 bases and V 4 bases, and 4 bases lay outside the gene matches. The CDR3 contains 15 residues. In DNA, the CDR3 is TGTGCCAGCAGTTGGGGGACAGGGGGGACCTACGAGCAGTACTTC. Translating gives CASSWGTGGTYEQYF.

The rearrangement joins TRBV6-5 to TRBJ2-7; 10 nucleotides align to TRBD2. With V trimmed by 5 bases and J by 6 bases, 10 bases remained unmatched. This CDR3 is built from 15 residues. CDR1 and CDR2 from the germline V gene are MNHEY and SVGAGI. The CDR3 sequence is CASSRSSGGPSEQYF. The CDR3 DNA is TGTGCCAGCAGTAGGTCTAGCGGGGGCCCCTCCGAGCAGTACTTC.

This clone was counted a single time. The rearrangement joins TRBV12-3 or TRBV12-4 to TRBJ1-2; D perhaps matches TRBD1 (5 bases). V dropped 2 bases and J dropped 4 bases, with 8 bases sitting between them. The CDR3 runs 13 residues. CDR3 protein: CASSLRQGYGYTF. The DNA for the CDR3 is TGTGCCAGCAGTTTAAGGCAGGGCTATGGCTACACCTTC.

V gene TRBV29-1 combines with J gene TRBJ1-1; D unclear. V shed 7 bases and J shed 5 bases, with 20 bases lying between them. Per the germline V gene, CDR1 is SQVTM and CDR2 is ANQGSEA. The CDR3 extends over 14 amino acids. The CDR3 DNA reads as TGCAGCGCGATCATAGGCCTGAGCGGGACTGAAGCTTTCTTT. As protein: CSAIIGLSGTEAFF. Together with reference TRBV29-1 and TRBJ1-1, the CDR3 gives the full variable domain: SAVISQKPSRDICQRGTSLTIQCQVDSQVTMMFWYRQQPGQSLTLIATANQGSEATYESGFVIDKFPISRPNLTFSTLTVSNMSPEDSSIYLCSAIIGLSGTEAFFGQGTRLTVV.

V is TRBV10-2 and J is TRBJ1-2; maybe TRBD1 (6 bases). This CDR3 comprises 15 residues. Trimming took off 5 bases at V and 6 bases at J, with 19 bases between the two ends. The germline V gene has CDR1 WSHSY and CDR2 SAAADI. CDR3 bases: TGCGCCAGCAGTATGGCAGGGGCCCGTTCTAATGGCTACACCTTC. It yields the protein CASSMAGARSNGYTF.

This clone occurred a few times. The chain combines TRBV6-1 with TRBJ1-2, with D possibly TRBD1 on 6 matching bases. The CDR3 spans 14 residues. CDR1 and CDR2 from the germline V gene are MNHNS and SASEGT. V was clipped by 2 bases and J by 2 bases, with 9 bases between them. The CDR3 spells CASSELGTNYGYTF. The CDR3 DNA is TGTGCCAGCAGTGAACTAGGGACAAACTATGGCTACACCTTC.

V gene TRBV5-1 combines with J gene TRBJ2-5; possibly TRBD1 for D (6 bases). The CDR3 totals 15 residues. Trimming took 3 bases from V and 2 from J, leaving 14 bases between them. CDR1 is SGHRS, CDR2 YFSETQ, per germline. CDR3 coding DNA: TGCGCCAGCAGCTCCGGACAGACTAATCAAGAGACCCAGTACTTC. Protein: CASSSGQTNQETQYF.

This clone has more than one count but fewer than ten. The chain uses TRBV7-3 and TRBJ2-1, with no clear D. The V and J ends lost 5 bases and 2 bases respectively, with 13 bases between them. Germline-derived CDR1 and CDR2 are SGHTA and FQGTGA. CDR3 length: 15 residues. DNA for the CDR3: TGTGCCAGCAGCCTTTCCCCCGCTACCTACAATGAGCAGTTCTTC. The encoded protein is CASSLSPATYNEQFF.

The rearrangement links TRBV19 to TRBJ1-2; possible D gene TRBD1, 6 bases. The V end lost 6 bases, the J end lost 1 base, and 12 bases lay between the germline ends. CDR1 is LNHDA, CDR2 SQIVND, per germline (reference sequence). This CDR3 comprises 14 residues. Here the CDR3 reads CASSPQGVNYGYTF. The CDR3 DNA reads as TGTGCCAGTAGCCCACAGGGAGTTAACTATGGCTACACCTTC.